These 18 T cell receptor beta chains originate from one sample sequenced in a study of monozygotic twins with inflammatory bowel disease. TCRdb re-called the 5' RACE reads and catalogs CDR3 proteins one per entry, DNA excluded. The specimen's table records around 450,000 distinct CDR3 sequences. What was sequenced was blood. These receptors were collected from a human donor with ulcerative colitis or Crohn's disease, or a healthy co-twin of an affected twin (not recorded which).

The CDR3 spells CASSVANYGYTF. This sequence joins TRBV3-1 and TRBJ1-2. Germline CDR1 LGHDT, CDR2 YNNKEL (reference sequence). CDR3 length equals 12 residues.

Here the CDR3 reads CSASASGTYEQYF. The chain is built from TRBV20-1 and TRBJ2-7; TCRdb's D gene call, TRBD2, goes unchecked for lack of DNA. Germline-derived CDR1 and CDR2 are DFQATT and SNEGSKA (reference sequence). The CDR3 is 13 residues long.

The gene calls are TRBV3-1 and TRBJ2-7; TCRdb outputs TRBD1, but without DNA this stays unchecked. Per germline, CDR1 LGHDT and CDR2 YNNKEL (reference sequence). CDR3 length equals 14 residues. The CDR3 here is CSSSSGTGPYEQYF.

This chain uses TRBV7-2 with TRBJ1-6. The CDR3 covers 15 residues. The germline gives CDR1 SGHTA, CDR2 FQGNSA. CDR3 sequence: CASSLGLGPNSPLHF.

The J gene is TRBJ2-5, the V gene TRBV12-3 or TRBV12-4; TCRdb's D gene call, TRBD1, goes unchecked for lack of DNA. CDR3 size: 14 residues. Here the CDR3 reads CASSKRPGPETQYF.

The chain carries TRBV7-9 and TRBJ1-1; TCRdb lists TRBD1, though no DNA is available to test this call. Germline CDR1 reads SEHNR; CDR2 reads FQNEAQ (reference sequence). The CDR3 covers 16 residues. The CDR3: CASSPMGGTLNTEAFF. The full variable domain, completed using reference TRBV7-9 and TRBJ1-1, is DTGVSQNPRHKITKRGQNVTFRCDPISEHNRLYWYRQTLGQGPEFLTYFQNEAQLEKSRLLSDRFSAERPKGSFSTLEIQRTEQGDSAMYLCASSPMGGTLNTEAFFGQGTRLTVV.

V usage is TRBV4-1 and J usage is TRBJ2-2; TCRdb picks TRBD1, but there is no DNA to check that call. The CDR3 runs to 16 residues. In germline, CDR1 is MGHRA, CDR2 YSYEKL. The CDR3 sequence is CASSQVQTGGLGELFF.

This sequence joins TRBV6-2 or TRBV6-3 and TRBJ2-4; there is no DNA to check the TCRdb D call of TRBD2. CDR1 and CDR2 from the germline V gene are MNHEY and SVGEGT. CDR3 size: 16 residues. CDR3 in amino acids: CASSPPGLAGKNIQYF.

The chain employs TRBV7-6 and TRBJ2-2; TCRdb selects TRBD2, and the lack of DNA leaves this call unchecked. Germline CDR1 SGHVS, CDR2 FNYEAQ. CDR3 length equals 17 residues. CDR3 sequence reads: CASSWTSGTPNTGELFF.

The chain carries TRBV5-1 and TRBJ2-5. The length of the CDR3 is 14 residues. From germline, CDR1 is SGHRS and CDR2 YFSETQ. Here the CDR3 reads CASSSQTTQETQYF.

The J gene is TRBJ2-7, the V gene TRBV12-3 or TRBV12-4; the D gene TCRdb calls, TRBD1, cannot be checked with no DNA. The CDR3 spans 14 residues. CDR3 amino acids: CASSLMGAYYEQYF.

The V gene is TRBV25-1, the J gene TRBJ1-5; TCRdb outputs TRBD1, but without DNA this stays unchecked. The CDR3 sequence is 13 residues long. Germline-derived CDR1 and CDR2 are MGHDK and SYGVNS. The CDR3 sequence is CASRGQGDQPQHF.

CDR3 protein: CASSATGEQYF. J is TRBJ2-7 and V is TRBV7-2; TCRdb returns TRBD1, unconfirmable since there is no DNA. The CDR3 is 11 amino acids. Germline CDR1 and CDR2: SGHTA and FQGNSA.

V gene TRBV10-2 combines with J gene TRBJ1-1; TCRdb calls TRBD1, which cannot be checked without DNA. This CDR3 has 16 residues. Germline V gene sequence: CDR1 WSHSY, CDR2 SAAADI. CDR3: CAIAGYRGQENTEAFF.

The chain links TRBV7-8 to TRBJ2-5; TCRdb picks TRBD1, but there is no DNA to check that call. The CDR3 has 15 residues. Germline V gene data show CDR1 as SGHVS and CDR2 as FQNEAQ. The CDR3 protein is CASSLKAGDGETQYF.

This chain links TRBV12-3 or TRBV12-4 with TRBJ1-2. The CDR3 has 13 residues. This chain's CDR3 is CASSLEAFHGYTF.

The chain combines TRBV5-1 with TRBJ2-1. Looked up from germline, CDR1 is SGHRS and CDR2 is YFSETQ. This CDR3 has 17 residues. The CDR3 sequence: CASSLGLRGSSYNEQFF.

The chain combines TRBV5-1 with TRBJ2-3. Per germline, CDR1 SGHRS and CDR2 YFSETQ. The CDR3 covers 15 residues. CDR3 in amino acids: CASSLVLQATDTQYF.